These 17 T cell receptor beta chains originate from one sample sequenced in a study of early stage breast cancer tumors (dated by TCRdb to the late 2010s). Libraries were built with the immunoSEQ multiplex PCR assay. TCRdb took over this immuneACCESS table, retaining in-frame rearrangements with V and J assigned. Such tables are incomplete; in checked studies, under half of the missing clones stem from an unresolved V gene, and the remainder is unexplained. The sample contains some 75,000 clones, 79% of them found a single time. 3% to 3.5% of the sample belongs to the ten largest clones. The material sequenced was blood. These receptors all stem from a person between 60 and 69 years old with breast cancer.

The genes are TRBV5-1 and TRBJ1-2; TRBD1 matches at 7 bases. Germline values: CDR1 SGHRS, CDR2 YFSETQ. Trimming at V came to 4 bases and at J to 2 bases, leaving 11 bases not matched to a gene. The CDR3 contains 16 residues. The chain's CDR3 is CASSLRDRAMNYGYTF. DNA of the CDR3: TGCGCCAGCAGCCTGCGCGACAGGGCAATGAACTATGGCTACACCTTC.

The J gene is TRBJ1-6, the V gene TRBV5-1; D remains ambiguous. This CDR3 has 15 amino acids. Trimming stripped 5 bases from V and 7 bases from J, with 16 bases between. Germline V gives CDR1 SGHRS, CDR2 YFSETQ. The CDR3 sequence is CASRGTLAGNSPLHF. Here the CDR3 DNA reads TGCGCCAGCAGAGGCACTTTGGCAGGAAATTCACCCCTCCACTTT.

This rearrangement joins TRBV27 to TRBJ1-4; weak D call: TRBD1 (5 bases). Looked up from germline, CDR1 is MNHEY and CDR2 is SMNVEV (reference sequence). This CDR3 spans 15 amino acids. V gave up 6 bases and J gave up 8 bases, with 19 bases separating them. In DNA, the CDR3 is TGTGCCAGCAGGCCTCACTCCGGGACCGCCGAAAAACTGTTTTTT. It is translated as CASRPHSGTAEKLFF.

V gene TRBV5-4 combines with J gene TRBJ2-2, with 9 positions matching TRBD2. V trimming: 2 bases; J trimming: 3 bases; junction bases outside the gene matches: 2. Germline V lookup: CDR1 SGHNT, CDR2 YYREEE (reference sequence). CDR3 length equals 15 residues. DNA of the CDR3: TGTGCCAGCAGCTTTAGCGGGAGCGACACCGGGGAGCTGTTTTTT. Translating gives CASSFSGSDTGELFF.

The gene calls are TRBV6-1 and TRBJ2-2, with D hard to call. Trimming took off 1 base at V and 2 bases at J, with 8 bases between the two ends. The CDR3 runs to 15 residues. Germline V gene data show CDR1 as MNHNS and CDR2 as SASEGT. The CDR3 sequence is CASSEGTVNTGELFF. Here the CDR3 DNA reads TGTGCCAGCAGTGAAGGGACGGTTAACACCGGGGAGCTGTTTTTT.

V usage is TRBV11-1 and J usage is TRBJ2-5, with unresolved D. The CDR3 has 14 amino acids. Germline CDR1 reads SGHAT; CDR2 reads FQDESV (reference sequence). Trimming removed 5 bases at V and 4 bases at J, with 14 bases between. DNA of the CDR3: TGTGCCAGCAGCGTCCTTGGCCCCCGAGAGACCCAGTACTTC. Its protein product is CASSVLGPRETQYF.

The chain employs TRBV5-4 and TRBJ1-1, with a possible D match to TRBD1 (5 bases). The CDR3 consists of 12 residues. Between the trimmed V and J ends, which lost 0 bases and 7 bases, there was a span of 7 bases. Per the germline V gene, CDR1 is SGHNT and CDR2 is YYREEE (reference sequence). The CDR3 spells CASSLGTSEAFF. The CDR3 DNA is TGTGCCAGCAGCTTGGGGACAAGTGAAGCTTTCTTT.

The V gene is TRBV9, the J gene TRBJ2-3; D not resolved. V lost 1 base to trimming and J lost 6 bases, with 3 bases between them. Germline lookup yields CDR1 SGDLS and CDR2 YYNGEE. There are 11 residues in the CDR3. This chain's CDR3 is CASSVLDTQYF. CDR3 sequence (DNA): TGTGCCAGCAGCGTATTGGATACGCAGTATTTT.

This clone was counted once. This chain joins TRBV30 and TRBJ2-5, with D unclear. Looked up from germline, CDR1 is GTSNPN and CDR2 is SVGIG (reference sequence). V lost 2 bases and J 2 bases, leaving 6 bases between the germline ends. The CDR3 runs to 12 residues. The CDR3 DNA is TGTGCCTGGAGTAGGTCGCAAGAGACCCAGTACTTC. Amino acids: CAWSRSQETQYF.

The CDR3 loop is CAISERGGDGYTF. The CDR3 DNA reads as TGTGCCATCAGTGAGAGGGGAGGGGATGGCTACACCTTC. V and J are TRBV10-3 and TRBJ1-2; TRBD1 is a possible D gene (5 bases). The ends were cut back, 2 bases at V and 6 bases at J, with 10 bases in the middle. Germline lookup yields CDR1 ENHRY and CDR2 SYGVKD. The CDR3 is made up of 13 amino acids.

This chain joins TRBV6-1 and TRBJ1-2, with D unresolved. CDR1 is MNHNS, CDR2 SASEGT, per germline. The CDR3 length is 13 residues. V lost 3 bases and J lost 4, with 9 bases in between. Here the CDR3 reads CASSDSGFYGYTF. The CDR3 nucleotides are TGTGCCAGCAGTGATTCAGGATTCTATGGCTACACCTTC.

This chain joins TRBV5-1 and TRBJ2-7; TRBD2 aligns across 12 bases. Germline V gene lookup returns CDR1 SGHRS and CDR2 YFSETQ. V was pared by 5 bases and J by 7 bases, with 10 bases of the junction left unmatched. The CDR3 sequence is 15 residues long. CDR3 DNA: TGCGCCAGCAGACCTACGACTAGCGGGAGAGGGGAGCAGTACTTC. The encoded protein is CASRPTTSGRGEQYF. The variable domain in full, with the rest retrieved from reference TRBV5-1 and TRBJ2-7, is KAGVTQTPRYLIKTRGQQVTLSCSPISGHRSVSWYQQTPGQGLQFLFEYFSETQRNKGNFPGRFSGRQFSNSRSEMNVSTLELGDSALYLCASRPTTSGRGEQYFGPGTRLTVT.

The chain links TRBV7-9 to TRBJ2-3; D ambiguous. The CDR3 runs to 16 residues. Germline loops: CDR1 SEHNR, CDR2 FQNEAQ (reference sequence). Trimming took 2 bases from V and 3 from J, leaving 15 bases between them. CDR3 amino acids: CASSLSVAPETDTQYF. The DNA for the CDR3 is TGTGCCAGCAGCTTAAGTGTAGCTCCCGAGACAGATACGCAGTATTTT.

The chain has TRBV10-2 and TRBJ2-1, with D possibly being TRBD2 (6 bases). Trimming took 5 bases from V and 6 from J, leaving 8 bases between them. Germline assignment: CDR1 WSHSY and CDR2 SAAADI. The CDR3 is made up of 12 amino acids. The CDR3 region is CASSQGGNEQFF. The CDR3 DNA is TGCGCCAGCAGTCAGGGAGGCAATGAGCAGTTCTTC.

The genes are TRBV19 and TRBJ2-3; D unclear. CDR3 length equals 16 residues. Trimming removed 3 bases at V and 0 bases at J, with 13 bases between. Germline loops: CDR1 LNHDA, CDR2 SQIVND (reference sequence). The CDR3 loop reads CASSIPSQPSTDTQYF. CDR3 nucleotide sequence: TGTGCCAGTAGTATTCCGTCACAGCCTAGCACAGATACGCAGTATTTT.

This clone was observed a few times. This rearrangement joins TRBV2 to TRBJ1-2, with TRBD1 as a possible D gene (5 bases). Trimming removed 6 bases at V and 0 bases at J, with 8 bases between. The CDR3 runs 13 residues. CDR1 is SNHLY, CDR2 FYNNEI, per germline. The CDR3 coding sequence is TGTGCCAGCAGCAGGGAAGCTAACTATGGCTACACCTTC. Its protein product is CASSREANYGYTF. Drawing the rest from reference TRBV2 and TRBJ1-2, the complete variable domain is EPEVTQTPSHQVTQMGQEVILRCVPISNHLYFYWYRQILGQKVEFLVSFYNNEISEKSEIFDDQFSVERPDGSNFTLKIRSTKLEDSAMYFCASSREANYGYTFGSGTRLTVV.

The chain combines TRBV29-1 with TRBJ2-7; D may correspond to TRBD1 or TRBD2 (6 bases each). The CDR3 is 15 amino acids. Trimming took off 7 bases at V and 4 bases at J, with 23 bases between the two ends. Germline values: CDR1 SQVTM, CDR2 ANQGSEA. The CDR3 region has the DNA TGCAGCGCGGGGGACGCCGGAGGGGGGCCATACGAGCAGTACTTC. Translating gives CSAGDAGGGPYEQYF.